This record looks at one T cell receptor (beta chain) sequence and its context. These data come from a study of T-cell reconstitution after alpha-beta-depleted transplantation in children. Germline V gene lookup returns CDR1 LGHDT and CDR2 YNNKEL (reference sequence). This CDR3 spans 14 amino acids. V dropped 4 bases and J dropped 5; count of bases not matched to a gene: 4. Unique molecular identifiers were used to barcode this TCRbeta library. One entry per CDR3 protein, called by TCRdb with MiXCR from the PCR reads. The repertoire consists of around 250,000 distinct CDR3 sequences, with about a tenth occurring once and the leading ten covering over 9%.

This chain joins TRBV3-1 and TRBJ1-4; 7 bases fit TRBD1. This clonotype originated in a human donor who donated a stem cell graft to a child with SCID. Sequencing used PBMCs from the stem cell graft donor, obtained from the stem cell graft. The CDR3 coding sequence is TGTGCCAGCAGCCCCAGGGGGAAAAATGAAAAACTGTTTTTT. It encodes CASSPRGKNEKLFF. The whole variable domain, remainder taken from reference TRBV3-1 and TRBJ1-4, is DTAVSQTPKYLVTQMGNDKSIKCEQNLGHDTMYWYKQDSKKFLKIMFSYNNKELIINETVPNRFSPKSPDKAHLNLHINSLELGDSAVYFCASSPRGKNEKLFFGSGTQLSVL.